The entry below gives a single T cell receptor (beta chain) sequence along with its context. The antigen remains unidentified. PCR was performed a second time for 7 to 11 cycles using a sample-barcoded 5' primer and a J-beta primer mix. Every cDNA was tagged by a template-switch adaptor with 12 random nucleotides. In TCRdb, the 5' RACE reads were re-called with MiXCR into one record per CDR3 protein. The table shows about a million distinct CDR3 sequences, with around 46% occurring only once. These data are taken from a study of blood T cells in healthy people across ages. Study-wide results and limits: Age advanced and TCR beta diversity per million T cells fell, roughly linearly. Strong correlation linked observed beta diversity and percent naive T cells. When one million T cells were used, diversity estimates were thought to be underestimates.

Trimming removed 5 bases at V and 8 bases at J, with 16 bases between. This CDR3 is 13 amino acids long. Germline values: CDR1 SGHDT, CDR2 YYEEEE. The source is a man aged 25-45 years in good health. The sequenced material came from blood. The chain carries TRBV5-6 and TRBJ1-2, with D possibly being TRBD1 (6 bases). The CDR3 is CASRKQGSRGYTF. The CDR3 DNA is TGTGCCAGCAGGAAGCAGGGGAGCAGGGGCTACACCTTC. Full variable domain (remainder filled in from reference TRBV5-6 and TRBJ1-2): DAGVTQSPTHLIKTRGQQVTLRCSPKSGHDTVSWYQQALGQGPQFIFQYYEEEERQRGNFPDRFSGHQFPNYSSELNVNALLLGDSALYLCASRKQGSRGYTFGSGTRLTVV.